A single sample gave rise to the 14 T cell receptor beta chains below, sequenced in a study of shared clonotypes between healthy human individuals. Clones were read by immunoSEQ multiplex PCR, and TCRdb kept only the in-frame ones, dropping some. The top ten clones hold 9% to 12% of a sample with 330,000 or so clones, roughly 70% of them seen once. The sample taken for sequencing was memory CD4+ T cells sorted from blood. Subset reported: CD45RA-negative fraction. These receptors all come from a man younger than 45 in good health.

This clone was seen only once. The rearrangement joins TRBV11-2 to TRBJ2-3, with TRBD1 matching 9 bases. CDR1 is SGHAT and CDR2 is FQNNGV in the germline V gene. V shed 7 bases and J 6 bases; nucleotides not matched to a gene: 20. CDR3 length equals 18 residues. CDR3 nucleotides: TGTGCCAGCACCTCCTTGCGTTCTCGGGACAGGGTACCTGATACGCAGTATTTT. It specifies CASTSLRSRDRVPDTQYF.

The chain recombines TRBV25-1 with TRBJ2-1; 7 bases agree with TRBD2. This CDR3 is built from 15 residues. J lost 5 bases, V lost 4 bases, and 8 bases had no gene match. The germline V gene encodes CDR1 MGHDK and CDR2 SYGVNS. The CDR3 coding sequence is TGTGCCAGCAGTGGCGGGACTACTTTCCACAATGAGCAGTTCTTC. Protein: CASSGGTTFHNEQFF.

This chain links TRBV12-5 with TRBJ2-1; TRBD1 or TRBD2 may be the D gene (5 bases each). Germline-derived CDR1 and CDR2 are LGHNT and FRNRAP. CDR3 length equals 16 residues. V was pared by 3 bases and J by 8 bases, with 20 bases between. The CDR3 sequence is CASGLWKGQWDDEQFF. CDR3 sequence (DNA): TGTGCTAGTGGTTTATGGAAGGGGCAGTGGGACGATGAGCAGTTCTTC.

The V gene is TRBV5-1, the J gene TRBJ2-1, with 12 nucleotides matching TRBD2. The CDR3 has 16 residues. The V segment lost 0 bases and the J segment 5 bases; nucleotides outside the gene matches: 3. Germline loops: CDR1 SGHRS, CDR2 YFSETQ. The CDR3 coding sequence is TGCGCCAGCAGCTTGGGGGCTAGCGGGAGGGACAATGAGCAGTTCTTC. Its translation: CASSLGASGRDNEQFF.

J is TRBJ2-5 and V is TRBV6-1; TRBD2 might be the D (5 bases). The ends were cut back, 7 bases at V and 2 bases at J, with 11 bases in the middle. CDR1 is MNHNS, CDR2 SASEGT, per germline. CDR3 length equals 13 residues. The CDR3 sequence is CASIEGPQETQYF. Here the CDR3 DNA reads TGTGCCAGCATAGAGGGTCCGCAAGAGACCCAGTACTTC.

The chain carries TRBV10-2 and TRBJ1-3, with D uncertain. The CDR3 runs 15 residues. Germline V CDR1 and CDR2: WSHSY, SAAADI. V gave up 0 bases and J gave up 0 bases, with 6 bases separating them. The CDR3 DNA is TGCGCCAGCAGTGAGTCGGATTTCTCTGGAAACACCATATATTTT. Translating gives CASSESDFSGNTIYF.

This chain joins TRBV5-5 and TRBJ2-2; 9 bases match TRBD2. The V gene's germline CDR1 is SGHKS and CDR2 YYEKEE (reference sequence). The CDR3 runs 15 residues. V was pared by 4 bases and J by 2 bases, with 3 bases of the junction left unmatched. The CDR3 protein is CASSRLAENTGELFF. DNA of the CDR3: TGTGCCAGCAGCAGACTAGCGGAAAACACCGGGGAGCTGTTTTTT.

This chain connects TRBV7-9 to TRBJ2-2; D gene unclear. V was cut by 1 base and J by 0 bases, with 6 bases left in between. The germline V gene encodes CDR1 SEHNR and CDR2 FQNEAQ (reference sequence). The CDR3 spans 15 residues. CDR3 residues: CASSLGNSNTGELFF. DNA for the CDR3: TGTGCCAGCAGCTTAGGGAACTCGAACACCGGGGAGCTGTTTTTT.

The chain couples TRBV2 to TRBJ1-2; 9 nucleotides agree with TRBD1. Germline V gene lookup returns CDR1 SNHLY and CDR2 FYNNEI. J gave up 0 bases and V 4 bases, and 6 bases lay outside the gene matches. The CDR3 consists of 16 residues. The chain's CDR3 is CASSVRQGVANYGYTF. The CDR3 nucleotides are TGTGCCAGCAGTGTCCGACAGGGGGTCGCTAACTATGGCTACACCTTC.

The rearrangement joins TRBV7-8 to TRBJ2-1; 7 nucleotides agree with TRBD1. The length of the CDR3 is 14 residues. The ends lost 4 bases at V and 5 bases at J; junction bases unmatched: 5. Germline V gene data show CDR1 as SGHVS and CDR2 as FQNEAQ. The DNA for the CDR3 is TGTGCCAGCAGCTGGGGACAGCTAGACAATGAGCAGTTCTTC. Protein sequence: CASSWGQLDNEQFF.

This clone was seen a handful of times. Other nucleotide sequences from this sample produce the same CDR3. The J gene is TRBJ1-2, the V gene TRBV9, with D possibly matching TRBD1 (5 bases). Germline V gives CDR1 SGDLS, CDR2 YYNGEE. The CDR3 runs 13 residues. V was cut by 0 bases and J by 5 bases, with 8 bases left in between. This CDR3 is CASSVARGYGYTF. In DNA form, the CDR3 reads TGTGCCAGCAGCGTAGCTCGGGGGTATGGCTACACCTTC.

This clone was seen a handful of times. The chain has TRBV7-2 and TRBJ2-3; 14 bases match TRBD2. J lost 6 bases, V lost 0 bases, and 14 bases had no gene match. This CDR3 region has 20 residues. Germline V gene data show CDR1 as SGHTA and CDR2 as FQGNSA. The CDR3 DNA reads TGTGCCAGCAGCTTAGCGGGACTAGCGGGAGTTAGGGCCTTTAAGGATACGCAGTATTTT. Protein product: CASSLAGLAGVRAFKDTQYF.

J is TRBJ2-7 and V is TRBV5-1, with 8 bases aligning to TRBD2. The CDR3 covers 15 residues. CDR1 SGHRS and CDR2 YFSETQ come from the germline V gene. The J segment lost 1 base and the V segment lost 2 bases, leaving 5 bases of the junction unmatched. The CDR3 loop reads CASSLLAARSYEQYF. Here the CDR3 DNA reads TGCGCCAGCAGCTTACTAGCGGCAAGATCCTACGAGCAGTACTTC.

The rearrangement uses TRBV18 and TRBJ2-7; 7 nucleotides line up with TRBD1. Germline V gives CDR1 KGHSH, CDR2 LQKENI. V trimming: 5 bases; J trimming: 7 bases; junction bases outside the gene matches: 11. The CDR3 runs 14 residues. In DNA, the CDR3 is TGTGCCAGCTCATCGCCTAACAGGGGTGGGGAGCAGTACTTC. Its protein product is CASSSPNRGGEQYF.